This is a list of T cell receptor beta chains from one sample in a study of T cell responses to AZD1222 COVID-19 vaccine. The assay was immunoSEQ multiplex PCR, and TCRdb's table has in-frame clones only and misses some. This sample has tens of thousands of clones, with about nine tenths found just once. The sample here was peripheral blood, taken on day 0 of AZD1222 vaccination. All receptors derive from an adult in good health. CDR3s leave out the opening cysteine and the closing phenylalanine or tryptophan. Each record gives: J gene, V gene, CDR3 protein.

>TRBJ2-1|TRBV5-6
ASSGTVSYNEQF
>TRBJ2-1|TRBV5-4
ASRRGRDYNEQF
>TRBJ2-1|TRBV3-1/TRBV3-2
ASSRTSGHNEQF
>TRBJ2-1|TRBV24-1
ATSESNSGVAYNEQF
>TRBJ2-7|TRBV7-2
ASSFGLKSHEQY
>TRBJ2-1|TRBV27
ASSPTGGLIGLAGGNEQF
>TRBJ2-7|TRBV7-2
ASSLAPYGEQY
>TRBJ2-7|TRBV5-1
ASQDIGGSVEQY
>TRBJ2-1|TRBV5-4
ASNSLKQGASNEQF
>TRBJ2-1|TRBV19
ASSIAGLYNEQF
>TRBJ2-3|TRBV3-1/TRBV3-2
ASSQAPDTQY
>TRBJ1-6|TRBV9
ASRAGGVANSPLH
>TRBJ2-5|TRBV30
AWSALAGAHGQY
>TRBJ1-2|TRBV3-1/TRBV3-2
ASSQVYTGGYT
>TRBJ2-1|TRBV29-1
SVDWSSGYNEQF
>TRBJ2-6|TRBV28
ASRYPGRSGANVLT
>TRBJ2-1|TRBV25-1
ASLGAGENEQF
>TRBJ1-1|TRBV29-1
SVEAGSSTEAF
>TRBJ2-3|TRBV15
ATSRTSRTTDTQY
>TRBJ1-1|TRBV5-1
ASSPTGGSTEAF
>TRBJ1-2|TRBV10-1
ASSPDRDRGYT
>TRBJ2-1|TRBV7-8
ASSLVPAGVSINEQF
>TRBJ2-1|TRBV24-1
ATSDRGQSIMNEQF
>TRBJ2-1|TRBV7-9
ASSSGLGGDNEQF
>TRBJ1-2|TRBV19
ASSIRTTLYGYT
>TRBJ2-3|TRBV27
ASSLNSPIRDTQY
>TRBJ2-1|TRBV28
ASSLGTSGINEQF
>TRBJ2-5|TRBV18
ASSPGQLLQETQY
>TRBJ1-1|TRBV28
ASSFGREAF
>TRBJ2-7|TRBV27
ASSPRGLNYEQY
>TRBJ1-1|TRBV11-2
ASSFYGRGNTEAF